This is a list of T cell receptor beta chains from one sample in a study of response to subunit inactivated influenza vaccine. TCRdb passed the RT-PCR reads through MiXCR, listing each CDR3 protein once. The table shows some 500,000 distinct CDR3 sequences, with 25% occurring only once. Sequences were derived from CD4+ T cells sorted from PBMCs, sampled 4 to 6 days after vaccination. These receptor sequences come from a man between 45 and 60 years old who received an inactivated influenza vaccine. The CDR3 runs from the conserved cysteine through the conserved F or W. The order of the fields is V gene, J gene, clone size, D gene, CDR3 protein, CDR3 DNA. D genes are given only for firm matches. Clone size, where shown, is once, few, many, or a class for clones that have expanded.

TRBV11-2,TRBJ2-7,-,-,CASSHYLVLAYEQYF,TGTGCCAGCAGCCACTACCTGGTTCTTGCCTACGAGCAGTACTTC
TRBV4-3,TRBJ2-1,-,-,CASSQESTGKGQFF,TGCGCCAGCAGCCAGGAATCCACAGGGAAGGGGCAGTTCTTC
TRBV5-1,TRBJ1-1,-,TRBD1,CASSLQAGTGMGAFF,TGCGCCAGCAGCTTGCAAGCCGGGACAGGGATGGGTGCTTTCTTT
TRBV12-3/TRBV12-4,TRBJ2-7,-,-,CASSRTSRQYF,TGTGCCAGCAGCAGGACGAGTCGACAGTACTTC
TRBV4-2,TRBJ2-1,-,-,CASSLRALQTGHEQFF,TGTGCCAGCAGCCTCCGGGCGCTTCAGACCGGACATGAGCAGTTCTTC
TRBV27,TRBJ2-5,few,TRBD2,CASSFWLAGGQETQYF,TGTGCCAGCAGTTTTTGGCTAGCGGGAGGACAAGAGACCCAGTACTTC
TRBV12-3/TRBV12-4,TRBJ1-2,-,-,CASSFSAGGNYGYTF,TGTGCCAGCAGTTTTTCCGCGGGAGGGAACTATGGCTACACCTTC
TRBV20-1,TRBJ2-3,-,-,CSADTAWGHSTDTQYF,TGCAGTGCGGATACAGCGTGGGGGCACAGCACAGATACGCAGTATTTT
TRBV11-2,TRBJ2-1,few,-,CASSPFGQHSYNEQFF,TGTGCCAGCAGCCCTTTCGGACAGCACTCCTACAATGAGCAGTTCTTC
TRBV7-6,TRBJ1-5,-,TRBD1,CASSPWGQGVGNQPQHF,TGTGCCAGCAGCCCCTGGGGACAGGGGGTGGGCAATCAGCCCCAGCATTTT
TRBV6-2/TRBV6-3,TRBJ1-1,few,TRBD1,CASSYGLGGGAEAFF,TGTGCCAGCAGTTACGGCCTTGGAGGGGGCGCTGAAGCTTTCTTT
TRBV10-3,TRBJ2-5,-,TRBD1,CAIRGTGGLETQYF,TGTGCCATCAGGGGAACAGGGGGCCTGGAGACCCAGTACTTC